Below, one T cell receptor (beta chain) is given with its context. What it binds is not known. Time point reported: pretreatment peripheral blood. Per the germline V gene, CDR1 is GTSNPN and CDR2 is SVGIG (reference sequence). The V gene lost 4 bases and the J gene lost 0 bases, with 11 bases spanning the gap. The CDR3 length is 14 residues. Synthetic templates analogous to TCR were spiked into all PCRs individually. Produced via immunoSEQ multiplex PCR; TCRdb's table is partial and in-frame only. The table has tens of thousands of clones, 75% to 90% seen once. The sample originates from a study of PD-L1 blockade in urothelial cancer. Study-wide context: The patients first took atezolizumab in the mid-2010s, receiving 1,200 mg intravenously every 3 weeks. General study results and limits: By 3 weeks, tumor-associated blood clones had expanded more in durable-benefit patients.

The receptor comes from a man aged 50 to 59 with urothelial cancer. The J gene is TRBJ2-3, the V gene TRBV30, with D perhaps matching TRBD2 (7 bases). The specimen comprised PBMCs, sampled around atezolizumab (anti-PD-L1) treatment. Here the CDR3 reads CAWTRGGSTDTQYF. The CDR3 nucleotides read TGTGCCTGGACAAGGGGGGGTAGCACAGATACGCAGTATTTT.